What follows are 18 T cell receptor beta chains derived from one specimen sequenced in a study of T cell repertoires in cytomegalovirus infection. The antigens for these receptors are not known. TCRdb processed the reads anew with MiXCR; each CDR3 protein has one entry. Of hundreds of thousands of distinct CDR3 sequences detected, over 25% appear once; the ten largest clones hold 12%. This specimen was cultured CD8+ T cells from PBMCs, taken from culture after CMV antigen stimulation. These receptors all come from a human donor in good health (CMV status not recorded). Some clones in this sample may be carry-over from other donors' samples.

The rearrangement joins TRBV19 to TRBJ1-1, with D unclear. CDR1 is LNHDA, CDR2 SQIVND, per germline (reference sequence). The V and J ends lost 7 bases and 3 bases respectively, with 12 bases between them. CDR3 length: 13 amino acids. Here the CDR3 DNA reads TGTGCCAGTACCCGTGGGTTGGACACTGAAGCTTTCTTT. Translation gives CASTRGLDTEAFF.

This clonotype occurred a few times. The chain couples TRBV27 to TRBJ1-2; no clear D. Germline-derived CDR1 and CDR2 are MNHEY and SMNVEV (reference sequence). CDR3 size: 14 residues. Trimming left V 0 bases short and J 5 bases short, with 10 bases between. CDR3 in amino acids: CASSLSGSAYGYTF. The CDR3 DNA reads TGTGCCAGCAGTTTATCGGGGTCAGCTTATGGCTACACCTTC.

The chain combines TRBV27 with TRBJ1-2, with D possibly being TRBD1 (6 bases). V shed 6 bases and J shed 3 bases, with 14 bases lying between them. The germline V gene encodes CDR1 MNHEY and CDR2 SMNVEV (reference sequence). The CDR3 is made up of 14 amino acids. CDR3 nucleotide sequence: TGTGCCAGCAGCTCGACAGGTGGATACTATGGCTACACCTTC. The encoded protein is CASSSTGGYYGYTF.

Only one count was recorded for this clonotype. The chain uses TRBV6-6 and TRBJ2-3; tentatively, D is TRBD2 (7 bases). The CDR3 sequence is 17 residues long. V was cut by 5 bases and J by 7 bases, with 25 bases left in between. Germline CDR1 is MNHNY and CDR2 is SVGAGI (reference sequence). The CDR3 reads CASSELGGLPILNTQYF. The CDR3 bases are TGTGCCAGCAGTGAACTCGGGGGGCTCCCCATCCTGAATACGCAGTATTTT.

This clonotype is a singleton in its sample. This sequence joins TRBV5-3 and TRBJ2-2; 9 bases map to TRBD1. TRBV5-3 carries the ORF label, with uncertain function. The CDR3 is 15 amino acids. J gave up 4 bases and V 8 bases, and 9 bases lay outside the gene matches. The CDR3 DNA is TGTGCCAGCAACTCGGACAGGGGATCCACCGGGGAGCTGTTTTTT. The encoded protein is CASNSDRGSTGELFF.

This clonotype has just a few counts. The chain links TRBV4-3 to TRBJ1-6, with D unclear. This CDR3 contains 13 residues. CDR1 and CDR2 (germline): LGHNA, YSLEER. V gave up 1 base and J gave up 14 bases, with 12 bases separating them. The CDR3 DNA reads as TGCGCCAGCAGCCAAGCCGCCCATAGGGCCCTCCACTTT. This translates into CASSQAAHRALHF.

In its sample, this clonotype was seen once. One end of the junction does not line up with germline, which may come from a read error. This chain links TRBV12-3 or TRBV12-4 with TRBJ2-1, with 7 positions matching TRBD2. CDR3 length: 14 residues. The CDR3 protein is CAGSPSPLAGTWFF. The CDR3 DNA sequence: TGTGCCGGCAGTCCCTCCCCTTTAGCGGGCACTTGGTTCTTC.

This clonotype was counted a few times. The chain is built from TRBV28 and TRBJ1-5; a weak D match, TRBD1 (5 bases). The CDR3 is 17 residues long. V was clipped by 1 base and J by 4 bases, with 17 bases between them. The V gene's germline CDR1 is MDHEN and CDR2 SYDVKM. The CDR3 nucleotides read TGTGCCAGCAGTTTATCCTCTGGCAGGGCATTGAATCAGCCCCAGCATTTT. It is translated as CASSLSSGRALNQPQHF.

This clonotype was picked up many times. V is TRBV4-1 and J is TRBJ2-1, with a possible D match to TRBD1 (5 bases). Germline V gives CDR1 MGHRA, CDR2 YSYEKL. The length of the CDR3 is 13 residues. V was pared by 1 base and J by 6 bases, with 7 bases between. DNA of the CDR3: TGCGCCAGCAGCCAAGTAGGGGCCAATGAGCAGTTCTTC. This gives the protein CASSQVGANEQFF.

This clonotype was seen only a few times. The V gene is TRBV6-2 or TRBV6-3, the J gene TRBJ2-7, with D possibly TRBD1 on 6 matching bases. Germline CDR1 reads MNHEY; CDR2 reads SVGEGT. V lost 0 bases and J 3 bases, leaving 9 bases between the germline ends. CDR3 length: 14 residues. CDR3 nucleotide sequence: TGTGCCAGCAGTTACTCGGCCAGGGGCTACGAGCAGTACGTC. Its translation: CASSYSARGYEQYV.

This clonotype was found a few times. The chain is built from TRBV6-2 or TRBV6-3 and TRBJ2-5; no firm D call. The germline V gene encodes CDR1 MNHEY and CDR2 SVGEGT. The germline V and J ends were trimmed by 6 bases and 9 bases, with 11 bases remaining between them. The CDR3 spans 11 residues. The CDR3 spells CASRERGAQYF. The CDR3 coding sequence is TGTGCCAGCAGAGAGCGCGGAGCCCAGTACTTC.

The CDR3 DNA reads TGTGCCAGCAGCCTTTTTGAACAGTCCTACAATGAGCAGTTCTTC. This translates into CASSLFEQSYNEQFF. This rearrangement joins TRBV7-9 to TRBJ2-1; D gene uncertain. Germline V gene data show CDR1 as SEHNR and CDR2 as FQNEAQ (reference sequence). V was trimmed by 5 bases and J by 1 base, leaving 12 bases between them. The CDR3 totals 15 residues.

Only a few counts were recorded for this clonotype. The chain has TRBV7-6 and TRBJ2-2, with TRBD2 as a possible D gene (6 bases). The CDR3 consists of 15 residues. CDR1 and CDR2 from the germline V gene are SGHVS and FNYEAQ. V was clipped by 1 base and J by 6 bases, with 12 bases between them. The CDR3 nucleotides read TGTGCCAGCAGCTTAGAGGCTAGCGAGGCCGGGGAGCTGTTTTTT. This codes for CASSLEASEAGELFF.

V gene TRBV5-1 combines with J gene TRBJ2-5, with TRBD2 identical over 7 bases. With 1 base clipped from V and 5 bases from J, the junction kept 11 bases outside the gene matches. The length of the CDR3 is 16 residues. Germline CDR1 is SGHRS and CDR2 is YFSETQ. The CDR3 DNA is TGCGCCAGCAGCTTGATTTTGGGGGGGAAAGTCGAGACCCAGTACTTC. It encodes CASSLILGGKVETQYF.

This clonotype appeared a few times. The DNA for the CDR3 is TGTGCCAGCAGTTACTCGGCAGGGGGCATCGGGAGGACTGAAGCTTTCTTT. Residues: CASSYSAGGIGRTEAFF. The chain links TRBV6-5 to TRBJ1-1, with TRBD1 identical over 8 bases. The CDR3 length is 17 residues. Germline V gene data show CDR1 as MNHEY and CDR2 as SVGAGI. V lost 0 bases, J lost 5 bases, and 11 bases stayed unmatched.

V and J are TRBV11-3 and TRBJ2-1, with 8 bases aligning to TRBD1. V lost 5 bases, J lost 8 bases, and 8 bases stayed unmatched. The CDR3 contains 14 residues. Germline V lookup: CDR1 SGHNT, CDR2 YENEEA. CDR3 protein: CASSLPDRGHEQFF. In DNA, the CDR3 is TGTGCCAGCAGCCTCCCCGACAGGGGCCATGAGCAGTTCTTC.

This clonotype was detected only a few times. The chain is built from TRBV5-4 and TRBJ2-4; 7 nucleotides match TRBD1. J lost 0 bases, V lost 4 bases, and 7 bases had no gene match. Germline V gene lookup returns CDR1 SGHNT and CDR2 YYREEE (reference sequence). This CDR3 spans 16 amino acids. The CDR3 loop is CASSHDRVIAKNIQYF. The CDR3 DNA sequence: TGTGCCAGCAGCCACGACAGGGTGATAGCCAAAAACATTCAGTACTTC.

The chain links TRBV28 to TRBJ1-5; D may be TRBD1 (5 bases). This CDR3 spans 15 amino acids. Germline-derived CDR1 and CDR2 are MDHEN and SYDVKM. Trimming left V 6 bases short and J 2 bases short, with 14 bases between. CDR3 in DNA: TGTGCCAGCAGCTCCGGGGCGTTGCGCAATCAGCCCCAGCATTTT. Its protein product is CASSSGALRNQPQHF.